This T cell receptor beta chain originates from a study of T cell repertoires in cytomegalovirus infection. Whole-study context: The public TCR beta signatures pointed to both CMV infection and matching HLA type.

Findings of the study overall: HLA-C-restricted, CMV-specific TCR beta clonotypes were dominant ex vivo. Identification of carriers of CMV plus the relevant HLA was performed using cumulative public TCR beta family frequency.

In regard to this clonotype: Its target is unknown.

Trimming took 4 bases from V and 5 from J, leaving 15 bases between them. CDR3 length equals 15 residues. The V gene's germline CDR1 is MGHRA and CDR2 YSYEKL. TCRdb redid the calling of the reads with MiXCR, one entry per CDR3 protein. The sample carries roughly 990,000 distinct CDR3 sequences, around 32% recorded once. Here the sequenced sample was cultured CD8+ T cells from PBMCs, taken from culture after CMV antigen stimulation. This sequence joins TRBV4-1 and TRBJ1-5; D not resolved. The source is a human donor in good health (CMV status not recorded). Some clones in this sample may be carry-over from other donors' samples. The DNA for the CDR3 is TGCGCCAGCAGCCGAATCGCGGGAACGGATCAGCCCCAGCATTTT. Protein sequence: CASSRIAGTDQPQHF.